The entry below describes one T cell receptor beta chain. Its antigen remains unidentified. These data originate in a study of cytomegalovirus exposure and HLA in healthy donors. PCR involved 60 Vbeta and 13 Jbeta primers. Clones were read by immunoSEQ multiplex PCR, and TCRdb kept only the in-frame ones, dropping some. The data contain 140,000 to 150,000 clones, over 65% of them singletons. The CDR3 is 16 amino acids. The germline V gene has CDR1 LGHNA and CDR2 YNFKEQ. Trimming took 1 base from V and 2 from J; bases not matched to a gene: 2. Findings and limits, study-wide: Reported performance of the classifier showed diagnosis of cytomegalovirus status with high specificity and sensitivity. A likely sequencing artifact accounted for one observed cluster of highly shared sequence variants.

The chain joins TRBV4-2 to TRBJ2-5; 12 nucleotides align to TRBD2. Sequences were obtained from PBMCs. The TCR comes from a middle-aged man in good health and CMV-seropositive. The CDR3 bases are TGTGCCAGCAGCCAAGGGACTAGCGGGACTCAAGAGACCCAGTACTTC. Translating gives CASSQGTSGTQETQYF.